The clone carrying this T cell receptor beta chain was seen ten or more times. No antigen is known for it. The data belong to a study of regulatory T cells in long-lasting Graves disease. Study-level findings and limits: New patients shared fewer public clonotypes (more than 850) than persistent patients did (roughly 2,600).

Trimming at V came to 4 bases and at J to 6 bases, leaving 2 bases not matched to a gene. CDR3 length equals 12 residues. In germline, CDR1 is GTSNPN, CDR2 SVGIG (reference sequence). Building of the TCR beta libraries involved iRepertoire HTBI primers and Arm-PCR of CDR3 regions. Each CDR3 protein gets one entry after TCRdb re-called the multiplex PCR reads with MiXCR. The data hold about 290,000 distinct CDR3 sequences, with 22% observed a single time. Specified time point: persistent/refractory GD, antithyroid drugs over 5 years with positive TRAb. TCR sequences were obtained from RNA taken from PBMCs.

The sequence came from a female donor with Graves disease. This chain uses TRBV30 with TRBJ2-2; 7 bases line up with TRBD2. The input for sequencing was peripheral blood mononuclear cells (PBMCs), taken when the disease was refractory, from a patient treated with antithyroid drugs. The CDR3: CAWKAGAGELFF. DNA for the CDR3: TGTGCCTGGAAGGCGGGGGCCGGGGAGCTGTTTTTT.